These 5 T cell receptor beta chains originate from one sample sequenced in a study of blood T cell repertoires in COVID-19. The repertoire was sequenced with immunoSEQ multiplex PCR; TCRdb's copy has only in-frame clones and lacks some. The sample shows about 170,000 clones, roughly 84% of them seen only once. The sequencing input was peripheral blood. These receptors were obtained from a woman of 80 years or more with active or convalescent COVID-19.

The chain recombines TRBV29-1 with TRBJ2-1, with D possibly matching TRBD2 (6 bases). Germline V gives CDR1 SQVTM, CDR2 ANQGSEA. Trimming took off 3 bases at V and 0 bases at J, with 9 bases between the two ends. There are 14 residues in the CDR3. CDR3 nucleotides: TGCAGCGTTGACCCCGGGAGCTCCTACAATGAGCAGTTCTTC. It is translated as CSVDPGSSYNEQFF.

The chain carries TRBV12-3 or TRBV12-4 and TRBJ1-1; 7 bases match TRBD1. V gave up 0 bases and J gave up 9 bases; unmatched junction bases: 4. CDR3 length: 13 residues. The CDR3 nucleotides read TGTGCCAGCAGTTTAGCTGAGGGGGCTAAAGCTTTCTTT. This gives the protein CASSLAEGAKAFF.

The CDR3 region is CASSRDRGVSETQYF. The CDR3 nucleotides read TGTGCCAGCAGCAGGGACAGGGGAGTTTCAGAGACCCAGTACTTC. The chain carries TRBV5-4 and TRBJ2-5, with TRBD1 matching 10 bases. There are 15 residues in the CDR3. CDR1 and CDR2 from the germline V gene are SGHNT and YYREEE (reference sequence). V trimming: 4 bases; J trimming: 4 bases; junction bases outside the gene matches: 7.

The chain employs TRBV6-1 and TRBJ1-3; the match to TRBD1 covers 9 bases. Germline CDR1 and CDR2: MNHNS and SASEGT. CDR3 length: 15 amino acids. V lost 1 base to trimming and J lost 3 bases; unmatched junction nucleotides: 1. The CDR3 bases are TGTGCCAGCAGTGAAGTGGGACAGGGTGGAAACACCATATATTTT. Translated, it gives CASSEVGQGGNTIYF.

This clone was recorded only once. The CDR3 nucleotides are TGTCCGGACGCTACAAGGGGGATGTTTTCACCCCTCCACTTT. It translates to CPDATRGMFSPLHF. The chain carries TRBV6-5 and TRBJ1-6; TRBD1 might be the D (6 bases). This CDR3 contains 14 residues. Looked up from germline, CDR1 is MNHEY and CDR2 is SVGAGI.